The clone carrying this T cell receptor beta chain was seen once. Its antigen is undetermined. The data are from a study of long-term antiretroviral therapy in people with HIV. Running of the v3.0 immunoSEQ assay took place at survey level. The protocol was immunoSEQ multiplex PCR, while the TCRdb copy is restricted to in-frame clones and leaves out a portion. The table has some 11,000 clones, 75% to 85% seen once; the top ten hold 15% to 20%. General study findings and limits: In HIV, the repertoires covered a tighter span of CDR3 lengths than in controls. Possibly under older ART regimens, blood was drawn between about 2003 and 2017. Although diversity increased after ART, it remained lower than in transplant donor controls.

Source: unsorted PBMCs, taken 3.4 years after starting antiretroviral therapy. The clonotype originates from a middle-aged man with HIV.

CDR3 coding DNA: TGTGCCAGCAGTTACTCAGGGTTCGATGAGCAGTTCTTC. This sequence encodes CASSYSGFDEQFF. The chain is built from TRBV6-5 and TRBJ2-1; D unresolved. Germline lookup yields CDR1 MNHEY and CDR2 SVGAGI. The CDR3 loop spans 13 amino acids. V was cut by 0 bases and J by 8 bases, with 8 bases left in between.